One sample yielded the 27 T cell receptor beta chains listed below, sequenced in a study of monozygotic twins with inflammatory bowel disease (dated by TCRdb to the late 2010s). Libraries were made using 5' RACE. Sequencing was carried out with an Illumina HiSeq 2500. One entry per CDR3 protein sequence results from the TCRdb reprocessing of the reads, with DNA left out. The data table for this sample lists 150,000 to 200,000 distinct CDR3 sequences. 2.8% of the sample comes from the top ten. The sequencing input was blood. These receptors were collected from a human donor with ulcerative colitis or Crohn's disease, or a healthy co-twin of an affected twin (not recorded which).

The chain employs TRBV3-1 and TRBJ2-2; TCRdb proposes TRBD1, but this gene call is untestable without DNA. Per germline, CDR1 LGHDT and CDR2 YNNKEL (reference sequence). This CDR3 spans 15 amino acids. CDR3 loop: CASSHGTELTGELFF.

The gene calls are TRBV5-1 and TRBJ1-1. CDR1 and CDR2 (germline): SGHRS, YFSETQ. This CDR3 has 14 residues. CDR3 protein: CASSLSVGNTEAFF.

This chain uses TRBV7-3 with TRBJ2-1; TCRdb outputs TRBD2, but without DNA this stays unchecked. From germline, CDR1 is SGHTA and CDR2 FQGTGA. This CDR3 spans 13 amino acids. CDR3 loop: CASSFAGLYEQFF.

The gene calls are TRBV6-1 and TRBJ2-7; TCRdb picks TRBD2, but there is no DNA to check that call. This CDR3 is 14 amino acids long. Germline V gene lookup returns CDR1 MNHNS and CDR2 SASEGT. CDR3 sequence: CASNKAGYPYEQYF.

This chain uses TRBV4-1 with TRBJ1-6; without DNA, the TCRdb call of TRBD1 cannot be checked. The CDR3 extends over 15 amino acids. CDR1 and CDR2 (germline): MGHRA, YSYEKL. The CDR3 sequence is CASSQATLVESPLHF.

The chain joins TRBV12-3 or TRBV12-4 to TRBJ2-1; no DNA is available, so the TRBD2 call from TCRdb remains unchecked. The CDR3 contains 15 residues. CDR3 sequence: CASTLDREVYNEQFF.

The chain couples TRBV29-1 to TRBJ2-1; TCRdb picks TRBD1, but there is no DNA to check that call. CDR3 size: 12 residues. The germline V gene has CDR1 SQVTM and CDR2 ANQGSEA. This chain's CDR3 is CSVGKGRNEQFF.

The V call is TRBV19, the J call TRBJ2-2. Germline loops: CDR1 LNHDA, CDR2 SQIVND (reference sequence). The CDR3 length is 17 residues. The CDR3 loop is CASSIIWSVLNTGELFF.

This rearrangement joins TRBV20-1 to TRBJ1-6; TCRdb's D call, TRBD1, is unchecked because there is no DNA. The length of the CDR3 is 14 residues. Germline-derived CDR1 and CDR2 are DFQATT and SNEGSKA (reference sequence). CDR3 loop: CSARPGTNNSPLHF.

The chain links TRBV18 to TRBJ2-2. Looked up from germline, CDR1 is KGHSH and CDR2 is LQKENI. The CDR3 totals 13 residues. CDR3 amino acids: CASLDRNTGELFF.

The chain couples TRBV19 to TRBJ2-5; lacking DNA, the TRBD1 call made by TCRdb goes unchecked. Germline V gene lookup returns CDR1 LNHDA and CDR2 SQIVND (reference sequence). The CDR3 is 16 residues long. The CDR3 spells CASSINRRPSKETQYF.

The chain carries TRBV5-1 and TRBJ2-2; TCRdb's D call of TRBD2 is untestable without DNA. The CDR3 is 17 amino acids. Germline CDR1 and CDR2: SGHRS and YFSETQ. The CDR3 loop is CASSQGGLAGATGELFF.

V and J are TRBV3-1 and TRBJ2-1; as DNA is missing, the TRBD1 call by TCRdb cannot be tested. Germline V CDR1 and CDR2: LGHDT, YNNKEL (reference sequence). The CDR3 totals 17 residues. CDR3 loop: CASSPVGGDGYYNEQFF.

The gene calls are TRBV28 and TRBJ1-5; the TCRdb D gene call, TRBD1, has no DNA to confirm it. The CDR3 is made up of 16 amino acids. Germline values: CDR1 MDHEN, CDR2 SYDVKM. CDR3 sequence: CASSISGQGANQPQHF.

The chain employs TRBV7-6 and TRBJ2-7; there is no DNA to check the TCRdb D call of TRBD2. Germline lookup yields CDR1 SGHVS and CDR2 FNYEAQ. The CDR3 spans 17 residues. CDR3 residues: CASSLAGTSGSSYEQYF.

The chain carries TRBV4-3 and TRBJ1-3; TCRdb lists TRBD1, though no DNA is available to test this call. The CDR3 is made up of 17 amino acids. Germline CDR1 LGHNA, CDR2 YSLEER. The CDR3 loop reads CASSQVGTAWSGNTIYF.

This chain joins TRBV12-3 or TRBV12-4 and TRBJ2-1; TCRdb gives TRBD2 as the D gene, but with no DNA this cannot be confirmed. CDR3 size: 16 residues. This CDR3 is CASGNSGPVGYNEQFF.

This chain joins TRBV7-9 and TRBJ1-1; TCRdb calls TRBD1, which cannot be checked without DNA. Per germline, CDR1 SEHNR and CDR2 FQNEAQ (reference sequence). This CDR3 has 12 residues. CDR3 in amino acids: CASSLEGQEAFF.

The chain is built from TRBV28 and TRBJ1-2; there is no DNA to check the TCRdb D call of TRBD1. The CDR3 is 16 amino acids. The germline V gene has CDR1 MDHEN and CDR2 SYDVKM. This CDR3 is CASSPTTGGGPYGYTF.

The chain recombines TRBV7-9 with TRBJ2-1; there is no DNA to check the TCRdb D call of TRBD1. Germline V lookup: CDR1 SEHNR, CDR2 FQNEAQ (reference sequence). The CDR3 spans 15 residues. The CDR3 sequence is CASRLGRTSYNEQFF.

CDR3 region: CASSPGGAYEQYF. This chain connects TRBV7-9 to TRBJ2-7; TCRdb reports TRBD2, a call that lacks DNA to check it against. This CDR3 spans 13 amino acids. Looked up from germline, CDR1 is SEHNR and CDR2 is FQNEAQ (reference sequence).

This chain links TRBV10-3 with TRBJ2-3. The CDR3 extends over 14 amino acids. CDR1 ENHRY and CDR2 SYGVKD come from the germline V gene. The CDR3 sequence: CAISEAGIADTQYF.

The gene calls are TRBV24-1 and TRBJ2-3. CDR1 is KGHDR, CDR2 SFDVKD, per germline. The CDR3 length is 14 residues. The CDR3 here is CATSAEDRPDTQYF.

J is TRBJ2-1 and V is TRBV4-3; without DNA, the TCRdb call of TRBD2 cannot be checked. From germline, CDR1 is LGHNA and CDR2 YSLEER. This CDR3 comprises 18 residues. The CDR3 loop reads CASSQVGPSRTPYNEQFF.

The chain's CDR3 is CAWSVDSNQPQHF. The chain joins TRBV30 to TRBJ1-5. The germline gives CDR1 GTSNPN, CDR2 SVGIG (reference sequence). CDR3 length: 13 residues.

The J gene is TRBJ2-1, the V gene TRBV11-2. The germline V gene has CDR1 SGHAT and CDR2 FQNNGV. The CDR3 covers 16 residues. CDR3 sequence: CASSLDSARSYNEQFF.

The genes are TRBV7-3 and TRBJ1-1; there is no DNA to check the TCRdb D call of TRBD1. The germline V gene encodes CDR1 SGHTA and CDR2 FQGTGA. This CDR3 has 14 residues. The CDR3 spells CASSSGQGHTEAFF.